The present entry profiles one T cell receptor (beta chain) with its context. Its antigen is currently unknown. The CDR3 extends over 13 amino acids. Germline CDR1 MDHEN, CDR2 SYDVKM. This record belongs to a study of T cells expressing NK-cell markers. Study details: Investigators obtained TCR beta repertoires from sorted CD3+CD56+NKG2C+, CD3+CD56+NKG2C- and CD3+CD56-NKG2C+ T cells. Out of eight donors sequenced, seven tested HCMV-seropositive and the remaining one seronegative. Findings and limits, study-wide: In a few donors, these clonotypes also led the CD3+CD56-NKG2C+ fraction. HCMV specificity of the expanded NKG2C+ T cell clones was not established.

Following a re-call of the 5' RACE reads, TCRdb has one entry per CDR3 protein and lacks DNA. This table holds 550,000 to 600,000 distinct CDR3 sequences. The sample consisted of blood T cells: a sorted CD56 or NKG2C T cell subset, CD4+ or CD8+ T cells, or bulk PBMC T cells (not recorded which). The receptor's source is a young man in good health. The chain has TRBV28 and TRBJ2-2; TCRdb picks TRBD2, but there is no DNA to check that call. CDR3: CATPGPFTGELFF.